Below are 6 T cell receptor beta chains sequenced from a single sample in a study of blood T cell repertoires in COVID-19 (TCRdb year 2020). Library preparation used the immunoSEQ multiplex PCR assay. TCRdb carries this immuneACCESS record with in-frame sequences only. Its versions omit some clonotypes, under half of them owing to an unresolved V gene in the studies checked, with the rest unexplained. In all, the sample holds over 85,000 clones, and over 85% of those were seen once. The ten largest make up about 4% of the sample. The material sequenced was peripheral blood. The receptors were sampled from a human donor with COVID-19, enrolled during active disease. The donor label of this sample is uncertain.

This CDR3 reads CASSVEPVKNTGELFF. CDR3 nucleotide sequence: TGTGCCAGCAGTGTCGAGCCGGTGAAGAACACCGGGGAGCTGTTTTTT. This chain uses TRBV7-3 with TRBJ2-2; no reliable D call. CDR1 is SGHTA, CDR2 FQGTGA, per germline. V was pared by 6 bases and J by 1 base, with 15 bases between. There are 16 residues in the CDR3.

The rearrangement joins TRBV7-2 to TRBJ2-7; 8 nucleotides match TRBD1. The germline gives CDR1 SGHTA, CDR2 FQGNSA. CDR3 length equals 14 residues. Losses at the gene ends were 5 bases for V and 3 bases for J; bases not matched to a gene: 6. The CDR3 DNA reads as TGTGCCAGCAGCGTGGACAGGGCCCTCTACGAGCAGTACTTC. Its protein product is CASSVDRALYEQYF.

The V and J genes are TRBV9 and TRBJ1-2; D unresolved. V dropped 4 bases and J dropped 8 bases, with 15 bases sitting between them. Germline CDR1 reads SGDLS; CDR2 reads YYNGEE. The CDR3 is 13 residues long. CDR3 DNA: TGTGCCAGCAGCCCGCGGGCCCTGGGGGGCTACACCTTC. This translates into CASSPRALGGYTF. The full variable domain, with the rest looked up from reference TRBV9 and TRBJ1-2, is DSGVTQTPKHLITATGQRVTLRCSPRSGDLSVYWYQQSLDQGLQFLIQYYNGEERAKGNILERFSAQQFPDLHSELNLSSLELGDSALYFCASSPRALGGYTFGSGTRLTVV.

The chain employs TRBV25-1 and TRBJ1-2, with 8 nucleotides matching TRBD1. CDR1 and CDR2 (germline): MGHDK, SYGVNS. This CDR3 is built from 12 residues. V dropped 5 bases and J dropped 8; count of bases not matched to a gene: 4. The CDR3 DNA sequence: TGTGCCAGCAGTTGGACAGGGTCCGGCTACACCTTC. Residues: CASSWTGSGYTF.

The V gene is TRBV19, the J gene TRBJ1-5, with D uncertain. Trimming shortened V by 5 bases and J by 0 bases, and 17 bases separated the two germline ends. Germline V gives CDR1 LNHDA, CDR2 SQIVND (reference sequence). This CDR3 is 17 amino acids long. This CDR3 reads CASSPTHDSYSNQPQHF. In nucleotides, the CDR3 is TGTGCCAGTAGTCCTACACACGACTCATATAGCAATCAGCCCCAGCATTTT.

V gene TRBV5-1 combines with J gene TRBJ2-7, with TRBD2 matching 8 bases. The CDR3 runs 14 residues. Germline loops: CDR1 SGHRS, CDR2 YFSETQ. J lost 7 bases, V lost 1 base, and 7 bases had no gene match. CDR3 nucleotides: TGCGCCAGCAGCTTGCTAGCGGGCGAGGGGGAGCAGTACTTC. As protein: CASSLLAGEGEQYF.